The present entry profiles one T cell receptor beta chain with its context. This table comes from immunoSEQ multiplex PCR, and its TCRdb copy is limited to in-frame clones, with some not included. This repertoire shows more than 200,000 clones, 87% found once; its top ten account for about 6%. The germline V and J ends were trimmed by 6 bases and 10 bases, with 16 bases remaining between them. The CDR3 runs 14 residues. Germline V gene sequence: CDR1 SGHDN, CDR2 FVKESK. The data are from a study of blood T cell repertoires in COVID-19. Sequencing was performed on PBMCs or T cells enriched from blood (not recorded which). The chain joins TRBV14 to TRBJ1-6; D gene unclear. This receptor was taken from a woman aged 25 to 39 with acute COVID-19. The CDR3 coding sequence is TGTGCCAGCAGAAAAAACCGGGAAGGGTCACCCCTCCACTTT. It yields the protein CASRKNREGSPLHF.